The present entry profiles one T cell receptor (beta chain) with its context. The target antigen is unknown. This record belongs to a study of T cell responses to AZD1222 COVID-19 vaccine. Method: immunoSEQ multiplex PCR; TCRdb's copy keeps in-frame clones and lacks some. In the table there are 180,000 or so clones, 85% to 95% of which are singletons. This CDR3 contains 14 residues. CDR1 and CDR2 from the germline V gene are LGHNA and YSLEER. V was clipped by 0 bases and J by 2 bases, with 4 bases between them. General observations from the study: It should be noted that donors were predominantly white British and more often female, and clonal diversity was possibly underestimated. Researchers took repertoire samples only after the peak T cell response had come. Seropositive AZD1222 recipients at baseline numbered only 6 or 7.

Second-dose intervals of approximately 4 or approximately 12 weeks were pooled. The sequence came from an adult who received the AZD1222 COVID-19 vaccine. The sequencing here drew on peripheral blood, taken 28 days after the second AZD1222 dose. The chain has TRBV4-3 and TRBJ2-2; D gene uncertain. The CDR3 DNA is TGCGCCAGCAGCCAAGAGGGAAACACCGGGGAGCTGTTTTTT. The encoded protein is CASSQEGNTGELFF.